Listed here are 7 T cell receptor beta chains from one sample, sequenced in a study of OX40 agonist ivuxolimab in advanced cancers. Sequenced by immunoSEQ multiplex PCR; TCRdb stores in-frame clones only, minus some. Here the sample spans some 6,000 clones, 77% being singletons. This specimen consisted of CD4+ or CD8+ T cells sorted from blood, obtained in a trial of the OX40 agonist ivuxolimab. The receptors stem from an adult with an advanced solid tumor such as melanoma, head and neck, liver or kidney cancer.

The chain couples TRBV5-4 to TRBJ2-7; D is possibly TRBD1 or TRBD2 (6 bases each). V dropped 4 bases and J dropped 7 bases, with 15 bases sitting between them. This CDR3 is built from 13 residues. In germline, CDR1 is SGHNT, CDR2 YYREEE (reference sequence). The CDR3, as DNA: TGTGCCAGCAGCGGAGGGGGGCCGAAGGAGCAGTACTTC. Translating gives CASSGGGPKEQYF.

The count of this clone is one. The chain employs TRBV19 and TRBJ2-7, with D tentatively TRBD2 (6 bases). The length of the CDR3 is 14 residues. Trimming took 1 base from V and 3 from J, leaving 10 bases between them. CDR1 LNHDA and CDR2 SQIVND come from the germline V gene (reference sequence). CDR3 amino acids: CASSIGGLLYEQYF. Written as DNA, the CDR3 is TGTGCCAGTAGTATAGGGGGACTCCTCTACGAGCAGTACTTC.

The V gene is TRBV2, the J gene TRBJ1-2, with 7 positions matching TRBD1. This CDR3 spans 13 amino acids. Germline CDR1 is SNHLY and CDR2 is FYNNEI. The V segment lost 10 bases and the J segment 4 bases; nucleotides outside the gene matches: 9. The DNA for the CDR3 is TGTGCCATCCCTAGGGACAGCCTCTATGGCTACACCTTC. Amino acid sequence: CAIPRDSLYGYTF.

This clone was recorded a few times. The rearrangement uses TRBV15 and TRBJ2-7; the match to TRBD1 covers 9 bases. V trimming: 1 base; J trimming: 5 bases; junction bases outside the gene matches: 9. This CDR3 comprises 16 residues. CDR1 and CDR2 (germline): LNHNV, YYDKDF (reference sequence). CDR3 amino acids: CATSRAKGTGNDEQYF. The CDR3 region has the DNA TGTGCCACCAGCAGAGCCAAGGGGACAGGGAACGACGAGCAGTACTTC. The variable domain in full, completed from reference TRBV15 and TRBJ2-7, reads DAMVIQNPRYQVTQFGKPVTLSCSQTLNHNVMYWYQQKSSQAPKLLFHYYDKDFNNEADTPDNFQSRRPNTSFCFLDIRSPGLGDTAMYLCATSRAKGTGNDEQYFGPGTRLTVT.

V and J are TRBV28 and TRBJ2-7; D uncertain. This CDR3 has 13 residues. Germline CDR1 MDHEN, CDR2 SYDVKM. With 4 bases removed from V and 2 bases from J, the gap between germline ends came to 9 bases. CDR3 protein: CASSSTDPYEQYF. The CDR3 coding sequence is TGTGCCAGCAGTTCCACTGATCCCTACGAGCAGTACTTC. The variable domain in full, with the rest retrieved from reference TRBV28 and TRBJ2-7, is DVKVTQSSRYLVKRTGEKVFLECVQDMDHENMFWYRQDPGLGLRLIYFSYDVKMKEKGDIPEGYSVSREKKERFSLILESASTNQTSMYLCASSSTDPYEQYFGPGTRLTVT.

CDR3 coding DNA: TGTGCCAGCTCACCAAGGGACGGGACCTACGAGCAGTACTTC. This translates into CASSPRDGTYEQYF. The chain joins TRBV18 to TRBJ2-7; D might be TRBD1 or TRBD2, each matching 5 bases. The CDR3 sequence is 14 residues long. Germline V gene data show CDR1 as KGHSH and CDR2 as LQKENI. With 2 bases removed from V and 2 bases from J, the gap between germline ends came to 10 bases. Full variable domain (rest looked up from reference TRBV18 and TRBJ2-7): NAGVMQNPRHLVRRRGQEARLRCSPMKGHSHVYWYRQLPEEGLKFMVYLQKENIIDESGMPKERFSAEFPKEGPSILRIQQVVRGDSAAYFCASSPRDGTYEQYFGPGTRLTVT.

This chain uses TRBV5-6 with TRBJ1-2, with D possibly TRBD1 on 6 matching bases. Trimming shortened V by 0 bases and J by 4 bases, and 7 bases separated the two germline ends. CDR1 SGHDT and CDR2 YYEEEE come from the germline V gene. The CDR3 has 13 residues. CDR3 nucleotide sequence: TGTGCCAGCAGCTTGGGGACAGTCTATGGCTACACCTTC. Protein: CASSLGTVYGYTF.